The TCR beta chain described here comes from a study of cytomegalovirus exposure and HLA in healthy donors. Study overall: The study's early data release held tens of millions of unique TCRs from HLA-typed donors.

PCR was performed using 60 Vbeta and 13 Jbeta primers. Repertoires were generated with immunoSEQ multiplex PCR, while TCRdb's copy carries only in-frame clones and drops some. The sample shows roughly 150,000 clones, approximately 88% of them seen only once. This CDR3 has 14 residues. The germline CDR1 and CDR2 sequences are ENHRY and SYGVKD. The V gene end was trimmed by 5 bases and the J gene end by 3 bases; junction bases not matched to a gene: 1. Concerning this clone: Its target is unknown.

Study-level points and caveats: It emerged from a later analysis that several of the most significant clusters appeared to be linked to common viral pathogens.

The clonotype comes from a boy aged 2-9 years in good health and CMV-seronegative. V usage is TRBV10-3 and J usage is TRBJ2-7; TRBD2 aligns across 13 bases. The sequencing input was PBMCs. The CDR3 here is CAISRTSGSYEQYF. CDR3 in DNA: TGTGCCATCAGTAGGACTAGCGGGAGCTACGAGCAGTACTTC.